The next 2 T cell receptor beta chains were all read from a single sample in a study of blood T cell repertoires in COVID-19. The method was immunoSEQ multiplex PCR; TCRdb's version includes in-frame clones alone and lacks a portion of them. The profile shows 200,000 to 300,000 clones, around four fifths of them singletons. Sequencing used peripheral blood. Receptors originate from a woman aged 55-70 years with active or convalescent COVID-19.

The V gene is TRBV24-1, the J gene TRBJ2-1; 10 bases are shared with TRBD2. Germline CDR1 is KGHDR and CDR2 is SFDVKD. CDR3 length equals 15 residues. V trimming: 9 bases; J trimming: 7 bases; junction bases outside the gene matches: 11. The CDR3 coding sequence is TGTGCCACCGGTCGAAGCGGGAGGGCCCTGAATGAGCAGTTCTTC. Protein: CATGRSGRALNEQFF.

The CDR3 sequence: CASSQDPGNNSPLHF. The CDR3 DNA is TGTGCCAGCAGCCAAGACCCAGGGAATAATTCACCCCTCCACTTT. This chain joins TRBV4-2 and TRBJ1-6; D possibly corresponds to TRBD1 (5 bases). The length of the CDR3 is 15 residues. The ends were cut back, 0 bases at V and 5 bases at J, with 8 bases in the middle. The germline V gene has CDR1 LGHNA and CDR2 YNFKEQ.